This T cell receptor beta chain was sequenced for a study of blood T cell repertoires in COVID-19. CDR3 length equals 13 residues. Deletions cut 4 bases from V and 6 bases from J, with 10 bases between. CDR1 and CDR2 from the germline V gene are MNHEY and SMNVEV (reference sequence). TCRdb's copy holds only in-frame clones and misses some; the assay was immunoSEQ multiplex PCR. Among about 150,000 clones, 75% to 90% were seen once, and the ten largest hold 4%. Recruitment covered roughly 24 US areas and drew participants whose ages spanned roughly 18 to 95 years. In the 2 weeks before study entry, exposed participants met a COVID-19 case, which was PCR-confirmed or clinician-diagnosed.

The gene calls are TRBV27 and TRBJ1-5; the D is unclear. The specimen was PBMCs or T cells enriched from blood (not recorded which). The TCR originated in a woman in her thirties or forties who had been exposed to COVID-19. CDR3: CASSSKEAQPQHF. For the CDR3, the DNA is TGTGCCAGCAGTTCGAAGGAGGCTCAGCCCCAGCATTTT.